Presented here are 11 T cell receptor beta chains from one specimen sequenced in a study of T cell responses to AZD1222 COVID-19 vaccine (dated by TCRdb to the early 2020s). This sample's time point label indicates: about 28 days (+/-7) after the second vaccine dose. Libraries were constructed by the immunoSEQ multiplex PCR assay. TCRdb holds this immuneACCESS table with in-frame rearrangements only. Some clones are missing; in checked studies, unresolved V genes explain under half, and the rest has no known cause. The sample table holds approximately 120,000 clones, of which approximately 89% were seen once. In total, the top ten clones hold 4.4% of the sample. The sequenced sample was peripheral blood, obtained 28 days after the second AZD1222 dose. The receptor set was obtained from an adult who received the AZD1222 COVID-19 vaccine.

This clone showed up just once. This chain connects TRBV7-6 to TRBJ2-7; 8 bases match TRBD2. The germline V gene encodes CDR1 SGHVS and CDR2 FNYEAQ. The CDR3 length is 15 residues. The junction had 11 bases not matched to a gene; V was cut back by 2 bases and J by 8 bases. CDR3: CASSLRSGDTLKQYF. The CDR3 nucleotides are TGTGCCAGCAGCTTACGTAGCGGGGACACCCTCAAGCAGTACTTC.

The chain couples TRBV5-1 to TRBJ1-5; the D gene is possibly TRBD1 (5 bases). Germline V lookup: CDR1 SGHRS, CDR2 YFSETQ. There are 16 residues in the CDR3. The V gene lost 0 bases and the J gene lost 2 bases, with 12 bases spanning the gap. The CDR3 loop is CASSLGGGLGNQPQHF. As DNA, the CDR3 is TGCGCCAGCAGCTTGGGCGGGGGTTTGGGCAATCAGCCCCAGCATTTT.

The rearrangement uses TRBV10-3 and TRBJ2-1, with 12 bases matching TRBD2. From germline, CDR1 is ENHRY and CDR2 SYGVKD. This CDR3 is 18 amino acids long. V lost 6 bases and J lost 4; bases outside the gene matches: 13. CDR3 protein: CAIRPSGGAHPQYNEQFF. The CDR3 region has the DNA TGTGCCATCAGGCCTAGCGGGGGGGCCCATCCCCAATACAATGAGCAGTTCTTC.

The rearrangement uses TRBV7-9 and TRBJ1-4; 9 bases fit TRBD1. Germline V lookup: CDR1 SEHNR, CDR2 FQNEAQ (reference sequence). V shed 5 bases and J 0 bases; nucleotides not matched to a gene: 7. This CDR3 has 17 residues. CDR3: CASSLDRGSSTNEKLFF. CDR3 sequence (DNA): TGTGCCAGCAGCCTTGACAGGGGGTCTTCAACTAATGAAAAACTGTTTTTT.

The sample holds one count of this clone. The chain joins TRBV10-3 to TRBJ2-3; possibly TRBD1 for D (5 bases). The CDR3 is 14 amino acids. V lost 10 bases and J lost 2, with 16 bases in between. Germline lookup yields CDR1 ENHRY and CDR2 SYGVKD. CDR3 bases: TGTGCCAGCCGACAGCTATCACCCACAGATACGCAGTATTTT. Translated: CASRQLSPTDTQYF.

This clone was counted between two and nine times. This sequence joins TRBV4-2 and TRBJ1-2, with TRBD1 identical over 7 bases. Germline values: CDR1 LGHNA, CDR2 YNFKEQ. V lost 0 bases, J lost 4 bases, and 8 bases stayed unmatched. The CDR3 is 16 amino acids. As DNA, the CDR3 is TGTGCCAGCAGCCAAGATCAGACAGGGCCCTTCTATGGCTACACCTTC. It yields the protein CASSQDQTGPFYGYTF.

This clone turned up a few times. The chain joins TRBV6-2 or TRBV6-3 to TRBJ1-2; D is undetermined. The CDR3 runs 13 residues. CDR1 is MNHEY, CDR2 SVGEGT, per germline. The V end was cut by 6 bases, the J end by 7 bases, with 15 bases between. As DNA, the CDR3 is TGTGCCAGCAGCCGAACGGAGATGGGTGGCTACACCTTC. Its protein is CASSRTEMGGYTF.

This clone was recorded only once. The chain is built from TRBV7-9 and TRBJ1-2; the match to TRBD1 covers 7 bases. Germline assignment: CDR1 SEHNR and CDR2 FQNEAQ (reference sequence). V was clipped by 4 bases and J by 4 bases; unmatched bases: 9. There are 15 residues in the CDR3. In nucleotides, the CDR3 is TGTGCCAGCAGCTCTAGACAGGGCAGAGGCTATGGCTACACCTTC. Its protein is CASSSRQGRGYGYTF.

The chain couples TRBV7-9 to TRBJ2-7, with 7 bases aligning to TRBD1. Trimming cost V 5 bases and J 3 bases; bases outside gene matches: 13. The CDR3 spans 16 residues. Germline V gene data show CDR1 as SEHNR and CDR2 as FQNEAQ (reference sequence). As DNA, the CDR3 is TGTGCCAGCAGCGCCCCCGTAGGGCAGGGGGACTACGAGCAGTACTTC. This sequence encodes CASSAPVGQGDYEQYF.

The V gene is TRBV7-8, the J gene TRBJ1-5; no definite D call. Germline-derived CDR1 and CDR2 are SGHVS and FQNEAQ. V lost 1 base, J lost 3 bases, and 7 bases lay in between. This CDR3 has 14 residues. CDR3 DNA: TGTGCCAGCAGCTTAGAGGCCCACAATCAGCCCCAGCATTTT. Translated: CASSLEAHNQPQHF. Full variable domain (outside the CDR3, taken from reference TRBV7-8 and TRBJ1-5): GAGVSQSPRYKVAKRGQDVALRCDPISGHVSLFWYQQALGQGPEFLTYFQNEAQLDKSGLPSDRFFAERPEGSVSTLKIQRTQQEDSAVYLCASSLEAHNQPQHFGDGTRLSIL.

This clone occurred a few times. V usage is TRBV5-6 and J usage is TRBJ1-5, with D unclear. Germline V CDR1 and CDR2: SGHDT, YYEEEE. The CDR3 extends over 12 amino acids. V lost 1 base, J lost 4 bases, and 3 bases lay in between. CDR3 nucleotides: TGTGCCAGCAGCTTGCTTAATCAGCCCCAGCATTTT. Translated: CASSLLNQPQHF.